Listed below are T cell receptor beta chains from one sample, sequenced in a study of blood T cells in healthy people across ages. TCRdb ran MiXCR on the 5' RACE reads and lists one entry per CDR3 protein. The sample has a few hundred thousand distinct CDR3 sequences; 25% to 30% are singletons. What was sequenced was blood. The source is a woman in her seventies in good health. Both conserved end residues are trimmed from each CDR3.

j_gene: TRBJ2-3
v_gene: TRBV5-1
CDR3aa: ASGVVTDTQY

j_gene: TRBJ2-1
v_gene: TRBV29-1
CDR3aa: SGLGLLGAYEQF

j_gene: TRBJ2-7
v_gene: TRBV24-1
CDR3aa: ATSRGGSYEQY

j_gene: TRBJ1-4
v_gene: TRBV6-2/TRBV6-3
CDR3aa: ASSDPGRYEKLF

j_gene: TRBJ1-2
v_gene: TRBV29-1
CDR3aa: SVGPGTGGYGYT

j_gene: TRBJ2-1
v_gene: TRBV4-1
CDR3aa: ASSQDREPTGNEQF

j_gene: TRBJ2-5
v_gene: TRBV7-2
CDR3aa: ASSVVPGGETQY

j_gene: TRBJ2-3
v_gene: TRBV20-1
CDR3aa: SAPDRVGDTQY

j_gene: TRBJ1-6
v_gene: TRBV7-2
CDR3aa: ASRQAHSSYNSPLH

j_gene: TRBJ2-2
v_gene: TRBV20-1
CDR3aa: SARGRGNTGELF

j_gene: TRBJ2-5
v_gene: TRBV20-1
CDR3aa: SARAGDGETQY

j_gene: TRBJ1-5
v_gene: TRBV7-2
CDR3aa: ASSLGEGAQYSNQPQH

j_gene: .
v_gene: TRBV5-1
CDR3aa: ASSWGQGRSKTYEQY

j_gene: TRBJ1-2
v_gene: TRBV5-1
CDR3aa: ASSLSPFGQGEYGYT

j_gene: TRBJ2-5
v_gene: TRBV29-1
CDR3aa: SVDFSGGRETQY

j_gene: TRBJ2-3
v_gene: TRBV29-1
CDR3aa: SVVKGAMDTQY

j_gene: TRBJ2-3
v_gene: TRBV15
CDR3aa: ATSRAIHTQY

j_gene: TRBJ2-5
v_gene: TRBV20-1
CDR3aa: SARVSVGLETQY

j_gene: TRBJ2-1
v_gene: TRBV27
CDR3aa: ASSDRDLRPYNEQF

j_gene: TRBJ1-2
v_gene: TRBV24-1
CDR3aa: ATSDTRTGADGYT

j_gene: TRBJ2-3
v_gene: TRBV12-3/TRBV12-4
CDR3aa: ASSPGLDTDTQY

j_gene: TRBJ1-2
v_gene: TRBV20-1
CDR3aa: SARVGTADYGYT

j_gene: .
v_gene: TRBV7-3
CDR3aa: ASSLNPPTLAGGETQY

j_gene: TRBJ2-7
v_gene: TRBV7-7
CDR3aa: ASSPGGGREQY

j_gene: TRBJ1-5
v_gene: TRBV12-3/TRBV12-4
CDR3aa: ASSLGQEQGPQH

j_gene: TRBJ2-1
v_gene: TRBV5-1
CDR3aa: ASSTDSSYNEQF

j_gene: TRBJ2-1
v_gene: TRBV20-1
CDR3aa: SALDGSGIEEQF

j_gene: TRBJ2-1
v_gene: TRBV27
CDR3aa: ASSPRRIKGNEQF

j_gene: TRBJ2-3
v_gene: TRBV24-1
CDR3aa: ATSFAGADTQY

j_gene: TRBJ2-5
v_gene: TRBV7-2
CDR3aa: ASSSQRGSGETQY

j_gene: TRBJ2-7
v_gene: TRBV7-2
CDR3aa: ASTENGLYEQY

j_gene: .
v_gene: TRBV7-3
CDR3aa: ASSFGGDRGETQY

j_gene: TRBJ2-2
v_gene: TRBV4-3
CDR3aa: ASSHLRGAGAGELF

j_gene: TRBJ1-1
v_gene: TRBV2
CDR3aa: ASSVRDRRTEAF

j_gene: TRBJ1-2
v_gene: TRBV20-1
CDR3aa: SAHRGQVGYT

j_gene: TRBJ2-1
v_gene: TRBV6-2/TRBV6-3
CDR3aa: ASSHGERVDNEQF

j_gene: TRBJ1-4
v_gene: TRBV5-1
CDR3aa: ASSLGQGRTNEKLF

j_gene: TRBJ2-3
v_gene: TRBV28
CDR3aa: ASSLPEGSTDTQY

j_gene: TRBJ2-5
v_gene: TRBV29-1
CDR3aa: SVESGRGAEETQY

j_gene: TRBJ2-1
v_gene: TRBV19
CDR3aa: ASSPNGGSYNEQF

j_gene: TRBJ2-6
v_gene: TRBV4-2
CDR3aa: ASSIGAPASGANVLT

j_gene: TRBJ1-1
v_gene: TRBV20-1
CDR3aa: SARDQPREAF

j_gene: TRBJ2-5
v_gene: TRBV7-2
CDR3aa: ASTPRTNQETQY

j_gene: TRBJ2-5
v_gene: TRBV9
CDR3aa: ADSPGTSGEETQY

j_gene: TRBJ2-2
v_gene: TRBV4-2
CDR3aa: ASSQGVAGTGELF

j_gene: TRBJ2-5
v_gene: TRBV5-1
CDR3aa: ASSLYGDSQETQY

j_gene: TRBJ1-3
v_gene: TRBV29-1
CDR3aa: SVELAPGNTIY

j_gene: TRBJ2-5
v_gene: TRBV5-1
CDR3aa: ASSAGPQETQY

j_gene: TRBJ2-2
v_gene: TRBV20-1
CDR3aa: SARALGIGELF

j_gene: TRBJ2-3
v_gene: TRBV3-1
CDR3aa: ASSRTGEAQY

j_gene: TRBJ2-1
v_gene: TRBV28
CDR3aa: ASGQVVSEQF

j_gene: .
v_gene: TRBV10-3
CDR3aa: AISGQAGYKETQY